This T cell receptor (beta chain) is from a study of cytomegalovirus exposure and HLA in healthy donors. Whole-study context: From HLA-typed donors, an early data release held roughly 89 million unique TCRs.

Both 60 Vbeta primers and 13 Jbeta primers went into the PCR. Per the authors' pipeline: In a later analysis, about 9.9 million of 60 million to 80 million unique beta chains occurred in at least two donors. Using immunoSEQ multiplex PCR, the repertoire was profiled, and TCRdb retains in-frame clones only, with some absent. V, J and clone size reflect that table, while D and trimming were determined from the DNA. The table includes approximately 190,000 clones, less than 90% detected once. The germline CDR1 and CDR2 sequences are SQVTM and ANQGSEA. V shed 1 base and J shed 6 bases, with 9 bases lying between them. The CDR3 totals 12 residues. Broader study findings: A highly shared variant cluster was judged a likely technical artifact.

This clone was detected only a few times. Its antigen is not known. This clonotype was obtained from a boy under 18 in good health and CMV-seronegative. The chain links TRBV29-1 to TRBJ1-2; perhaps TRBD1 as D (5 bases). Sequences were obtained from PBMCs. The CDR3 sequence is CSVEGQLNGYTF. The CDR3 DNA follows: TGCAGCGTTGAAGGACAGCTAAATGGCTACACCTTC.